What follows are 27 T cell receptor beta chains derived from one specimen sequenced in a study of Ad26.COV2.S vaccination and SARS-CoV-2 variants. Stated treatment: some 19 received Ad26.COV2.S at low or high dose, single or two shots; about 5 received placebo; per-sample allocation not given. Sampling was performed 63 days after the first vaccine or placebo injection. TCRdb's table, derived via immunoSEQ multiplex PCR, lists solely in-frame clones and lacks some. Of about 370,000 clones listed, about 91% were seen once; the top ten hold 1.9%. The sequencing here drew on peripheral blood, taken in a trial of Ad26.COV2.S vaccine versus placebo. The receptors stem from a person aged 18-65 years who received the Ad26.COV2.S COVID-19 vaccine or a placebo.

The rearrangement uses TRBV3-1 (or the pseudogene TRBV3-2) and TRBJ2-2, with 10 bases identical to TRBD1. The CDR3 extends over 15 amino acids. Germline V CDR1 and CDR2: LGHDT, YNNKEL (reference sequence). Losses at the gene ends were 5 bases for V and 5 bases for J; bases not matched to a gene: 5. CDR3 DNA sequence: TGTGCCAGCAGCTACGACAGGGGGCGGACCGGGGAGCTGTTTTTT. The encoded protein is CASSYDRGRTGELFF.

The rearrangement joins TRBV2 to TRBJ1-2, with 9 bases aligning to TRBD1. The CDR3 has 14 residues. Germline V CDR1 and CDR2: SNHLY, FYNNEI. V lost 8 bases, J lost 1 base, and 5 bases stayed unmatched. The CDR3 region is CASGPGQGNYGYTF. CDR3 bases: TGTGCCAGCGGTCCGGGACAGGGTAACTATGGCTACACCTTC.

This clone was observed a single time. The chain is built from TRBV19 and TRBJ2-7, with D unresolved. The CDR3 consists of 15 residues. The V end lost 6 bases, the J end lost 3 bases, and 18 bases lay between the germline ends. Germline V gene lookup returns CDR1 LNHDA and CDR2 SQIVND (reference sequence). CDR3 protein: CASSTKHTLVYEQYF. DNA of the CDR3: TGTGCCAGTAGCACAAAGCATACCTTGGTCTACGAGCAGTACTTC.

The rearrangement links TRBV11-2 to TRBJ2-2; D is tentatively TRBD1 or TRBD2 (5 bases each). The germline CDR1 and CDR2 sequences are SGHAT and FQNNGV. This CDR3 spans 15 amino acids. Trimming removed 4 bases from V and 1 base from J, with 10 bases in between. CDR3 coding DNA: TGTGCCAGCAGCTGGGGACGGCTGAACACCGGGGAGCTGTTTTTT. Encoded protein: CASSWGRLNTGELFF.

The rearrangement joins TRBV10-1 to TRBJ2-7, with TRBD2 matching over 12 bases. V was clipped by 3 bases and J by 3 bases; unmatched bases: 6. The CDR3 is made up of 16 amino acids. CDR1 and CDR2 (germline): WNHNN, SYGVQD (reference sequence). CDR3 loop: CASSEILAGGIYEQYF. CDR3 bases: TGCGCCAGCAGTGAAATACTAGCGGGAGGAATCTACGAGCAGTACTTC.

The V and J genes are TRBV7-9 and TRBJ2-2; TRBD2 aligns across 10 bases. Germline CDR1 is SEHNR and CDR2 is FQNEAQ (reference sequence). CDR3 length: 15 amino acids. The junction had 5 bases not matched to a gene; V was cut back by 5 bases and J by 5 bases. The CDR3 DNA sequence: TGTGCCAGCAGCCGGACTAGCGGAGATACCGGGGAGCTGTTTTTT. Protein: CASSRTSGDTGELFF.

CDR3: CASSLLARWFF. CDR3 bases: TGTGCCAGCAGTTTATTAGCCAGATGGTTCTTC. J is TRBJ2-1 and V is TRBV28; no clear D gene. The CDR3 totals 11 residues. Germline V gene lookup returns CDR1 MDHEN and CDR2 SYDVKM. The V gene lost 1 base and the J gene lost 15 bases, with 10 bases spanning the gap.

The gene calls are TRBV10-3 and TRBJ2-7, with no clear D. The CDR3 sequence is 12 residues long. V dropped 10 bases and J dropped 4 bases, with 14 bases sitting between them. Germline V gene sequence: CDR1 ENHRY, CDR2 SYGVKD. CDR3: CATGSPSYEQYF. CDR3 DNA: TGTGCCACGGGCAGCCCCTCTTACGAGCAGTACTTC.

This chain joins TRBV20-1 and TRBJ1-5; TRBD1 is a possible D gene (5 bases). CDR1 DFQATT and CDR2 SNEGSKA come from the germline V gene (reference sequence). Trimming pared 3 bases from V and 6 bases from J, leaving 21 bases between. The CDR3 runs 16 residues. CDR3 in amino acids: CSASNGAGMVAQPQHF. The CDR3 DNA is TGCAGTGCTAGTAATGGGGCAGGGATGGTTGCTCAGCCCCAGCATTTT.

The gene calls are TRBV6-5 and TRBJ1-5, with D perhaps TRBD1 (6 bases). Trimming pared 6 bases from V and 1 base from J, leaving 10 bases between. The CDR3 covers 14 residues. Per germline, CDR1 MNHEY and CDR2 SVGAGI. The DNA of the CDR3 is TGTGCCAGCAGCACAGGACAGAGCAATCAGCCCCAGCATTTT. Protein: CASSTGQSNQPQHF.

The CDR3 sequence is CATSRGDRVGLGGYTF. In DNA form, the CDR3 reads TGTGCCACCAGCAGAGGAGACAGGGTGGGTTTGGGTGGCTACACCTTC. The rearrangement links TRBV15 to TRBJ1-2; TRBD1 agrees at 7 bases. The trim removed 1 base at V and 7 bases at J, leaving 12 bases unmatched. The CDR3 loop spans 16 amino acids. CDR1 LNHNV and CDR2 YYDKDF come from the germline V gene (reference sequence).

The genes are TRBV4-2 and TRBJ2-3; TRBD1 matches 7 bases. Per the germline V gene, CDR1 is LGHNA and CDR2 is YNFKEQ. V lost 4 bases to trimming and J lost 3 bases; unmatched junction nucleotides: 4. The CDR3 has 14 residues. The CDR3 region has the DNA TGTGCCAGCAGCCCCGAGGGGGCGACAGATACGCAGTATTTT. Protein sequence: CASSPEGATDTQYF.

This clone appeared once. The V gene is TRBV24-1, the J gene TRBJ2-1; D remains ambiguous. Trimming removed 0 bases at V and 3 bases at J, with 2 bases between. Germline-derived CDR1 and CDR2 are KGHDR and SFDVKD. CDR3 size: 13 residues. The CDR3 loop is CATSDLHYNEQFF. In DNA form, the CDR3 reads TGTGCCACCAGTGATTTGCACTACAATGAGCAGTTCTTC.

The chain employs TRBV24-1 and TRBJ2-1; D is unclear. Trimming left V 1 base short and J 8 bases short, with 8 bases between. CDR1 is KGHDR, CDR2 SFDVKD, per germline. The CDR3 has 13 residues. CDR3 residues: CATSDFSIHEQFF. The CDR3 DNA reads TGTGCCACCAGTGATTTTAGCATCCATGAGCAGTTCTTC.

The chain's CDR3 is CASSIKGGTQYF. CDR3 nucleotide sequence: TGTGCCAGCAGTATAAAAGGGGGGACCCAGTACTTC. V is TRBV28 and J is TRBJ2-5; D is possibly TRBD1 (6 bases). CDR3 size: 12 residues. In germline, CDR1 is MDHEN, CDR2 SYDVKM. Trimming removed 5 bases at V and 7 bases at J, with 11 bases between.

The rearrangement links TRBV27 to TRBJ2-7, with D perhaps matching TRBD1 (5 bases). Per the germline V gene, CDR1 is MNHEY and CDR2 is SMNVEV (reference sequence). Trimming removed 6 bases at V and 2 bases at J, with 8 bases between. The length of the CDR3 is 12 residues. The CDR3 region has the DNA TGTGCCAGCAGGGACAAAGCCTACGAGCAGTACTTC. Translating gives CASRDKAYEQYF.

The genes are TRBV28 and TRBJ1-4; D uncertain. Germline values: CDR1 MDHEN, CDR2 SYDVKM. Deletions cut 7 bases from V and 8 bases from J, with 8 bases between. CDR3 length: 11 residues. This chain's CDR3 is CASTREEKLFF. The CDR3 bases are TGTGCCAGCACTAGAGAGGAAAAACTGTTTTTT.

This clone was found once. The chain is built from TRBV5-4 and TRBJ2-3; D is possibly TRBD2 (6 bases). V was clipped by 7 bases and J by 2 bases, with 11 bases between them. This CDR3 is 13 amino acids long. Germline-derived CDR1 and CDR2 are SGHNT and YYREEE (reference sequence). CDR3 in amino acids: CASGGPDTDTQYF. The CDR3 DNA follows: TGTGCCAGCGGAGGGCCGGACACAGATACGCAGTATTTT.

This sequence joins TRBV19 and TRBJ2-1, with D possibly being TRBD2 (5 bases). V gave up 0 bases and J gave up 7 bases, with 19 bases separating them. CDR1 and CDR2 from the germline V gene are LNHDA and SQIVND (reference sequence). CDR3 length: 17 residues. The CDR3: CASSIDTASSGPNEQFF. As DNA, the CDR3 is TGTGCCAGTAGTATAGATACGGCTAGCTCAGGCCCAAATGAGCAGTTCTTC.

This clone was detected once. This chain joins TRBV6-1 and TRBJ1-3; possibly TRBD1 for D (5 bases). Germline V gene sequence: CDR1 MNHNS, CDR2 SASEGT. This CDR3 comprises 12 residues. Trimming pared 1 base from V and 8 bases from J, leaving 6 bases between. CDR3 nucleotide sequence: TGTGCCAGCAGTGAAGGGGGGGACACCATATATTTT. It yields the protein CASSEGGDTIYF.

This sequence joins TRBV2 and TRBJ1-3, with a tentative D call TRBD1 (5 bases). V lost 1 base, J lost 2 bases, and 15 bases lay in between. Germline V lookup: CDR1 SNHLY, CDR2 FYNNEI. This CDR3 is built from 17 residues. The CDR3 bases are TGTGCCAGCAGTGAAGTGGTCGGGGGAATTACTGGAAACACCATATATTTT. It encodes CASSEVVGGITGNTIYF.

This clone showed up just once. The chain recombines TRBV27 with TRBJ1-6; D possibly corresponds to TRBD1 (5 bases). V gave up 3 bases and J gave up 1 base, with 7 bases separating them. This CDR3 region has 15 residues. CDR1 is MNHEY and CDR2 is SMNVEV in the germline V gene (reference sequence). The CDR3 here is CASSFTGSYNSPLHF. The CDR3 DNA is TGTGCCAGCAGTTTTACAGGTTCCTATAATTCACCCCTCCACTTT.

The chain couples TRBV15 to TRBJ2-5; 8 positions agree with TRBD2. V lost 1 base and J lost 4; bases outside the gene matches: 11. This CDR3 is built from 17 residues. Germline V gives CDR1 LNHNV, CDR2 YYDKDF (reference sequence). The CDR3 sequence is CATSRGKATSGRETQYF. The CDR3, as DNA: TGTGCCACCAGCAGAGGAAAAGCCACTAGCGGTCGAGAGACCCAGTACTTC.

The V gene is TRBV9, the J gene TRBJ2-3, with a possible D match to TRBD1 (5 bases). Looked up from germline, CDR1 is SGDLS and CDR2 is YYNGEE. This CDR3 has 14 residues. The ends were cut back, 4 bases at V and 3 bases at J, with 12 bases in the middle. The CDR3 DNA is TGTGCCAGCAGCCCCCGTCCAGGGACAGATACGCAGTATTTT. It yields the protein CASSPRPGTDTQYF.

As DNA, the CDR3 is TGTGCCAGCAGCTTACGGGGACTAGCGGGAGTTCGAGAGCAGTTCTTC. Translated, it gives CASSLRGLAGVREQFF. The chain recombines TRBV5-6 with TRBJ2-1, with 14 positions matching TRBD2. CDR1 is SGHDT, CDR2 YYEEEE, per germline. This CDR3 is built from 16 residues. Unmatched junction bases numbered 8, after V lost 2 bases and J lost 10 bases.

The chain uses TRBV6-1 and TRBJ1-2; D perhaps matches TRBD1 (5 bases). The CDR3 runs to 16 residues. V gave up 2 bases and J gave up 8 bases, with 21 bases separating them. Per the germline V gene, CDR1 is MNHNS and CDR2 is SASEGT. The CDR3 DNA is TGTGCCAGCAGTGAAAGTAGGACATGGGGAGCGGAAGGCTACACCTTC. It encodes CASSESRTWGAEGYTF.

The chain combines TRBV9 with TRBJ2-5, with TRBD2 matching 10 bases. The V segment lost 3 bases and the J segment 1 base; nucleotides outside the gene matches: 6. The germline gives CDR1 SGDLS, CDR2 YYNGEE. The CDR3 spans 16 residues. CDR3 loop: CASSAGTSESQETQYF. CDR3 in DNA: TGTGCCAGCAGCGCCGGGACTAGCGAGTCCCAAGAGACCCAGTACTTC.